This T cell receptor beta chain was captured in a study of metastatic and nonmetastatic thyroid tumors. About the study: Malignant thyroid and benign thyroid patients provided blood and tumor or nodule tissue whose repertoires were compared.

Points from the study as a whole: Reports indicated that malignant thyroid tumors showed significantly higher TCR beta diversity than benign nodules did, in blood and tumor.

Each patient went into thyroid surgery without having received any treatment. This clone is judged medium-sized. Its matching antigen is unknown. As handled by the study authors: To classify distant metastasis in papillary thyroid cancer, a model was built from CDR3 differences across clinicopathological groups. TCRdb reanalyzed the PCR reads via MiXCR. It is TCRdb's table, rather than the study itself, that gives the V and J calls and clone size. Of 25,000 to 30,000 clones listed, approximately 16% were seen once; the top ten hold about 4.2%. V shed 6 bases and J 6 bases; nucleotides not matched to a gene: 7. This CDR3 spans 14 amino acids. Germline CDR1 reads DFQATT; CDR2 reads SNEGSKA (reference sequence).

Material for sequencing was blood. The clonotype originates from a female donor with papillary thyroid cancer or a benign thyroid nodule (not recorded which). Some clones in this sample may be carry-over from other donors' samples. This chain connects TRBV20-1 to TRBJ2-2; 10 positions agree with TRBD1. The CDR3 bases are TGCAGTGCGGGACAGGGGCCCCATTCCGGGGAGCTGTTTTTT. Translated, it gives CSAGQGPHSGELFF.